This note documents a single TCR beta chain sequence. CD4+CD127+ cells were sorted as the conventional CD4 T cells. The data are from a study of B cell selection in AIRE deficiency. TCRdb's table, derived via immunoSEQ multiplex PCR, lists solely in-frame clones and lacks some. The table lists roughly 24,000 clones, approximately 96% of them singletons. Material: CD4+CD127+ conventional T cells sorted from PBMCs. This receptor was identified in a human donor in good health.

The CDR3 nucleotides read TGTGCCAGCAGCGCGACCGGGGGCGAGCAGTACTTC. Amino acid sequence: CASSATGGEQYF. This chain joins TRBV7-7 and TRBJ2-7, with D perhaps matching TRBD2 (6 bases). Germline V gives CDR1 SSHAT, CDR2 FNYEAQ (reference sequence). V dropped 5 bases and J dropped 6 bases, with 11 bases sitting between them. This CDR3 has 12 residues.